This TCR beta chain stems from a study of identical twins. Study-wide points: These conclusions were based on statistical analysis (cross-sectional, not following the same donors). Cord blood's abundant beta clonotypes had fewer insertions, unlike memory repertoires.

Via MiXCR, TCRdb re-called the 5' RACE reads, giving one row per CDR3 protein. The sample contains 1.5 million or so distinct CDR3 sequences, about 30% of which appear only once. Trimming cost V 2 bases and J 8 bases, with 12 bases left between them. This CDR3 has 13 residues. Germline-derived CDR1 and CDR2 are ENHRY and SYGVKD. Concerning this clonotype itself: The antigen is unknown.

Only healthy Caucasians were included as donors. This chain links TRBV10-3 with TRBJ1-1; D gene ambiguous. Sequencing was done on a sample of cord blood. This sequence was found in a newborn girl in good health. Here the CDR3 DNA reads TGTGCCATCAGTGAGGTTAAGGGCCCGGAAGCTTTCTTT. Encoded protein: CAISEVKGPEAFF.